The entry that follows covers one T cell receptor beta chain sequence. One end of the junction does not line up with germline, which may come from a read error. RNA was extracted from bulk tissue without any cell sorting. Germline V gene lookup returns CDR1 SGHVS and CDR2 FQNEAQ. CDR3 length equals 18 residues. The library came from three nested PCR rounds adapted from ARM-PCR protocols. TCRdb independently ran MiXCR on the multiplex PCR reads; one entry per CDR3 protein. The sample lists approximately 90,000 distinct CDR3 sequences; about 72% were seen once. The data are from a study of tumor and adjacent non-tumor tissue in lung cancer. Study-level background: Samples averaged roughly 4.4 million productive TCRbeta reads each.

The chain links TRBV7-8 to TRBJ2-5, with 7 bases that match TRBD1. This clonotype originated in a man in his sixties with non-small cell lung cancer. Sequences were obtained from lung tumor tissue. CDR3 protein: CASSLAGVSDRDVETQYF. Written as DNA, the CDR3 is TGTGCCAGCAGCTTAGCTGGGGTTTCCGACAGGGACGTGGAGACCCAATACTTC.